Shown below are 2 T cell receptor beta chains from a single sample sequenced in a study of CD8+CD57+ T cells in acquired aplastic anemia (dated by TCRdb to 2017 to 2018). The instrument given in TCRdb is Illumina HiSeq 2000. Profiling of TCR beta VDJ combinations and CDR3 sequences used genomic DNA as the template. The public reads were reprocessed in TCRdb via fastp at Q25 and MiXCR, keeping in-frame beta chains. Each record represents a unique CDR3 protein, reported with the most common genes and DNA among its rows. A total of about 220,000 distinct CDR3 sequences appear in this sample, 30% to 40% of them only once. The ten largest clones add up to 0.9% to 1.2% of the sample. Specimen: sorted CD4+, CD8+, or CD8+CD57+ T cells (not recorded which) from PBMCs. Receptor source: a human donor in good health, serving as a control.

This clonotype showed up many times. This rearrangement joins TRBV19 to TRBJ2-7, with D tentatively TRBD1 (6 bases). Germline V gene sequence: CDR1 LNHDA, CDR2 SQIVND (reference sequence). V lost 6 bases and J lost 0, with 15 bases in between. This CDR3 contains 15 residues. CDR3 region: CASRKTTGTSYEQYF. CDR3 DNA sequence: TGTGCCAGTAGAAAGACCACAGGGACCTCCTACGAGCAGTACTTC.

This clonotype was seen repeatedly, ten times or more. The CDR3 nucleotides are TGCAGTGCTAGTGCGGTTCTCATGAACACTGAAGCTTTCTTT. Translation: CSASAVLMNTEAFF. The chain uses TRBV20-1 and TRBJ1-1; no reliable D call. Germline loops: CDR1 DFQATT, CDR2 SNEGSKA (reference sequence). The CDR3 covers 14 residues. Trimming left V 3 bases short and J 0 bases short, with 11 bases between.